This is a list of T cell receptor beta chains from one sample in a study of response to subunit inactivated influenza vaccine. TCRdb used MiXCR to reprocess the RT-PCR reads, holding one entry per CDR3 protein. The data show 150,000 to 200,000 distinct CDR3 sequences, approximately 12% seen once. The same sample was also studied in work on T cells expressing NK-cell markers.

The source was CD8+ T cells sorted from PBMCs, collected 11 to 12 days after vaccination. All receptors come from a man aged 45 to 65 who received an inactivated influenza vaccine. Both conserved end residues are part of each CDR3. D genes are given only for firm matches. The size entry is marked missing in some rows and otherwise reads once, few, many or a size class.

TRBV11-2	TRBJ1-3	NA	TRBD1	TGTGCCAGCAGCGCTAAAGACAGGGGGCACGGAAACACCATATATTTT	CASSAKDRGHGNTIYF
TRBV6-5	TRBJ2-7	NA	NA	TGTGCCAGCAGTTACTCCTTCGGAGATACCTCCTACGAGCAGTACTTC	CASSYSFGDTSYEQYF
TRBV4-2	TRBJ2-3	few	NA	TGTGCCAGCAGCCAAGCGGGGATCACAGATACGCAGTATTTT	CASSQAGITDTQYF
TRBV5-6	TRBJ2-7	few	TRBD2	TGTGCCAGCAGAATAGCGGGGGGAAGCTCCTACGAGCAGTACTTC	CASRIAGGSSYEQYF
TRBV7-6	TRBJ2-3	few	TRBD1	TGTGCCAGCAGCTTAGCGGGACAGCCTAGCACAGATACGCAGTATTTT	CASSLAGQPSTDTQYF
TRBV7-9	TRBJ2-2	many	NA	TGTGCCAGCAGGACTTTTAACGGGGAGCTGTTTTTT	CASRTFNGELFF
TRBV27	TRBJ2-3	NA	TRBD1	TGTGCCAGCAGTATGACAGGGGGTCGGGGCACAGATACGCAGTATTTT	CASSMTGGRGTDTQYF
TRBV19	TRBJ2-3	few	NA	TGTGCCAGTAGTAATCAACAGGACCAAGATACGCAGTATTTT	CASSNQQDQDTQYF
TRBV7-9	TRBJ2-7	many	TRBD1	TGTGCCAGCATTGCAGGGGGCGCATCCTACGAGCAGTACTTC	CASIAGGASYEQYF
TRBV20-1	TRBJ2-7	few	TRBD1	TGCAGTGCTATGGGGACAGTGTACTACGAGCAGTACTTC	CSAMGTVYYEQYF
TRBV5-6	TRBJ2-5	few	NA	TGTGCCAGCAGCTTGGTAGGACGCCACCAAGAGACCCAGTACTTC	CASSLVGRHQETQYF
TRBV28	TRBJ2-5	few	NA	TGTGCCAGCAGAACCGACAGGAGGAAGTACCAAGAGACCCAGTACTTC	CASRTDRRKYQETQYF
TRBV29-1	TRBJ1-1	many	NA	TGCAGCGTTGAGGTCAGATTGAACACTGAAGCTTTCTTT	CSVEVRLNTEAFF
TRBV4-3	TRBJ1-3	few	NA	TGCGCCAGCAGCCAAGATCGATGGGGAAACACCATATATTTT	CASSQDRWGNTIYF
TRBV6-5	TRBJ1-1	few	NA	TGTGCCAGCAGTTACGGTCAGTTAATAACTGAAGCTTTCTTT	CASSYGQLITEAFF
TRBV7-9	TRBJ1-2	many	NA	TGTGCCAGCAGCGCGGACGGGGGGTACTATGGCTACACCTTC	CASSADGGYYGYTF
TRBV10-3	TRBJ2-2	many	NA	TGTGCCATCAGTGAGCCTACAATCGGGGAGCTGTTTTTT	CAISEPTIGELFF
TRBV27	TRBJ2-1	NA	NA	TGTGCCAGCAGTTTCGGGCTAGGGGACAATGAGCAGTTCTTC	CASSFGLGDNEQFF
TRBV6-5	TRBJ2-3	many	TRBD1	TGTGCCAGCAGTTCCCTGACAGGGAACACAGATACGCAGTATTTT	CASSSLTGNTDTQYF
TRBV15	TRBJ2-4	NA	TRBD2	TGTGCCACCAGCAGAGCTAGGACTAGCGGGAGCTCGGGGGCCAAAAACATTCAGTACTTC	CATSRARTSGSSGAKNIQYF
TRBV7-8	TRBJ1-5	many	NA	TGTGCCAGCAGCTTAGAGGGGAACAATCAGCCCCAGCATTTT	CASSLEGNNQPQHF
TRBV12-3/TRBV12-4	TRBJ2-1	many	TRBD1	TGTGCCAGCAGGGGGACAGGGGCTGTGGTAGGCTCCTACAATGAGCAGTTCTTC	CASRGTGAVVGSYNEQFF
TRBV20-1	TRBJ2-2	few	TRBD2	TGCTGTGCTAGAACTGGCGGGAGGGCCGACACCGGGGAGCTGTTTTTT	CCARTGGRADTGELFF
TRBV11-2	TRBJ2-3	many	TRBD2	TGTGCCAGCAGCTTTTTCCGGGAGGCAGATACGCAGTATTTT	CASSFFREADTQYF
TRBV7-6	TRBJ2-3	few	TRBD1	TGTGCCAGCAGCCCAGAGACAGGGTCAGATACGCAGTATTTT	CASSPETGSDTQYF
TRBV2	TRBJ2-7	NA	TRBD1	TGTGCCAGCAGTGAAAGACCCGGGACAGGGTATGGACTTACCTACGAGCAGTACTTC	CASSERPGTGYGLTYEQYF
TRBV29-1	TRBJ1-2	few	TRBD1	TGCAGCGTCAGGACAGGGGGCGATAATGGCTACACCTTC	CSVRTGGDNGYTF
TRBV7-2	TRBJ2-7	NA	TRBD1	TGTGCCAGCAGCTTGTCAGGGGGTAATTACGAGCAGTACTTC	CASSLSGGNYEQYF
TRBV7-2	TRBJ1-2	NA	NA	TGTGCCAGCAGCTTAGGGGTTTTTTATGGCTACACCTTC	CASSLGVFYGYTF
TRBV5-1	TRBJ2-7	NA	TRBD1	TGCGCCAGCAGCTCGAGGACAGGGAGGTCTTACGAGCAGTACTTC	CASSSRTGRSYEQYF
TRBV9	TRBJ1-2	few	NA	TGTGCCAGCAGCATGTCCTCCCAGACTTTTAACTATGGCTACACCTTC	CASSMSSQTFNYGYTF
TRBV6-6	TRBJ2-5	NA	NA	TGTGCCAGCGGGGGTACAGGGGAGGGTTCAGAGACCCAGTACTTC	CASGGTGEGSETQYF
TRBV27	TRBJ2-2	NA	NA	TGTGCCAGCAGTTTGGGCGGGTACATCGTAAACGGGGAGCTGTTTTTT	CASSLGGYIVNGELFF
TRBV4-3	TRBJ1-1	few	TRBD1	TGCGCCAGCAGCCAAATGGAGGGGGCAACTGAAGCTTTCTTT	CASSQMEGATEAFF
TRBV28	TRBJ2-5	NA	NA	TGTGCCAGCAGTTTATGGGCTAGCGTTCAAGAGACCCAGTACTTC	CASSLWASVQETQYF
TRBV6-2/TRBV6-3	TRBJ2-1	NA	TRBD2	TGTGCCAGCAGTTACAAAGCGGGAGGTCGCGGTGAGCAGTTCTTC	CASSYKAGGRGEQFF
TRBV7-2	TRBJ2-7	many	NA	TGTGCCAGCAGCTTAGTAACGATCTCCGGCGAGCAGTACTTC	CASSLVTISGEQYF
TRBV29-1	TRBJ2-7	NA	TRBD1	TGCAGCGTTGCCCCCAGGGGGATAGGCTACGAGCAGTACTTC	CSVAPRGIGYEQYF
TRBV12-3/TRBV12-4	TRBJ2-7	NA	NA	TGTGCCAGCAGTCCAGCCGGGGGGCCCGAGCAGTACTTC	CASSPAGGPEQYF
TRBV9	TRBJ2-7	NA	NA	TGTGCCAGCAGCGCAATAGGGCAGCCCCCCTGGGAGCAGTACTTC	CASSAIGQPPWEQYF
TRBV2	TRBJ1-5	few	NA	TGTGCCAGCAGTGATGGCCACATCCCGCATTTT	CASSDGHIPHF
TRBV6-2/TRBV6-3	TRBJ2-2	NA	TRBD1	TGTGCCAGCACAAGAGACGGGACAGAGGGCACCGGGGAGCTGTTTTTT	CASTRDGTEGTGELFF
TRBV20-1	TRBJ2-1	few	TRBD2	TGCAGTGCTACAAAGGGACTAGCAGCCTACAATGAGCAGTTCTTC	CSATKGLAAYNEQFF
TRBV12-3/TRBV12-4	TRBJ2-5	few	NA	TGTGCCAGCAAAACGGTAGGGACGGAGACCCAGTACTTC	CASKTVGTETQYF
TRBV29-1	TRBJ2-7	NA	TRBD1	TGCAGCGTTGAAACCGGGACAGGGAACTCCTACGAGCAGTACTTC	CSVETGTGNSYEQYF
TRBV28	TRBJ2-2	NA	NA	TGTGCCAGCAGTTTTCGAGCGGAGAACACCGGGGAGCTGTTTTTT	CASSFRAENTGELFF
TRBV6-2/TRBV6-3	TRBJ2-1	NA	NA	TGTGCCAGCAGTTACTCGCACAATGAGCAGTTCTTC	CASSYSHNEQFF
TRBV7-9	TRBJ1-2	NA	NA	TGTGCCATGGGGGGCCACTATGGCTACACCTTC	CAMGGHYGYTF
TRBV6-5	TRBJ2-1	many	NA	TGTGCCAGCAGTTACTCGAGGTACAATGAGCAGTTCTTC	CASSYSRYNEQFF
TRBV6-5	TRBJ2-7	NA	NA	TGTGCCAGCAGTTATGACTACCGGAACTCCTACGAGCAGTACTTC	CASSYDYRNSYEQYF
TRBV20-1	TRBJ2-2	NA	TRBD2	TGCAGTGCTAGAGAGAGTAGCGGGGGGCACGCCGGGGAGCTGTTTTTT	CSARESSGGHAGELFF
TRBV9	TRBJ2-1	NA	TRBD2	TGTGCCAGCAGCGCGGGCGGGGGGGCACTCAATGAGCAGTTCTTC	CASSAGGGALNEQFF
TRBV7-6	TRBJ2-7	NA	NA	TGTGCCAGCAGCTCCACCGGGCTCTACGAGCAGTACTTC	CASSSTGLYEQYF
TRBV5-6	TRBJ2-3	NA	TRBD1	TGTGCCAGCAGCTTGGAGGCAGGGGGCCCTTTCGCAGATACGCAGTATTTT	CASSLEAGGPFADTQYF
TRBV5-1	TRBJ2-7	few	NA	TGCGCCAGCAGCCCCTCTTACAGTACAAGCTACGAGCAGTACTTC	CASSPSYSTSYEQYF
TRBV5-1	TRBJ1-2	NA	TRBD1	TGCGCCAGCAGCTGGGACGGGACAGGTCAAGGCTACACCTTC	CASSWDGTGQGYTF
TRBV5-6	TRBJ2-1	many	NA	TGTGCCAGCAGCTACGGGGGCAATGAGCAGTTCTTC	CASSYGGNEQFF